The source of this T cell receptor beta chain is a study of early T cells in non-severe SARS-CoV-2 infection. Background on the study: Chains from this unsorted whole-blood bulk RNA could not be paired. Study-wide results and limits: Using VDJdb, the matching emphasized anti-spike CD8 responses while missing private and CD4 specificities.

In its sample, this clonotype was seen many times. The antigen remains unidentified. Trimming left V 5 bases short and J 0 bases short, with 8 bases between. This CDR3 has 15 amino acids. As part of library construction, unique molecular identifiers were attached to individual cDNA molecules. From the 5' RACE reads, TCRdb called clonotypes with MiXCR, one entry per CDR3 protein. The table has approximately 52,000 distinct CDR3 sequences, about 8.2% seen once. The TCR sequence derives from an adult who was a healthcare worker with PCR-confirmed SARS-CoV-2 infection or an uninfected control (not recorded which). The rearrangement links TRBV12-3 or TRBV12-4 to TRBJ2-6; D unclear. The sequencing sample was made of whole blood. This CDR3 reads CASSPSGSGANVLTF. The CDR3 region has the DNA TGTGCCAGCAGTCCCTCTGGCTCTGGGGCCAACGTCCTGACTTTC.